The source of this T cell receptor (beta chain) is a study of beta chain features in type 1 diabetes. About the research overall: Analysis included 107,917,701 sorted cells drawn from all samples.

Worth noting for this clone: Its target is unknown.

The ends were cut back, 6 bases at V and 0 bases at J, with 12 bases in the middle. Germline-derived CDR1 and CDR2 are MGHRA and YSYEKL. This CDR3 contains 15 residues. Expressed TCRB transcripts were sequenced because the isolated RNA had all been reverse transcribed beforehand. TCRdb's table, derived via immunoSEQ multiplex PCR, lists solely in-frame clones and lacks some. Among fewer than 300,000 clones listed, about 11% were seen once. Study-level findings and limits: There was a moderate but significant shortening of TCRB CDR3s in all four CD4+ subsets of Type 1 diabetes patients.

The chain uses TRBV4-1 and TRBJ2-4; no clear D gene. The TCR comes from a young man with type 1 diabetes. Source material: naive CD4+ T cells from blood. The DNA for the CDR3 is TGCGCCAGCAGTACCGTCGGTGTAGCCAAAAACATTCAGTACTTC. Its translation is CASSTVGVAKNIQYF.